Included here is one TCR beta chain sequence, with context. The data are from a study of blood T cell repertoires in COVID-19. The wider study: The origin of the acute and convalescent COVID-19 samples was the United States, Italy and Spain. The analysed material was cDNA or gDNA that came from T cells, B-cell-depleted T cells, or PBMCs.

Trimming at V came to 4 bases and at J to 0 bases, leaving 6 bases not matched to a gene. This CDR3 comprises 15 residues. CDR1 is SGHDN and CDR2 is FVKESK in the germline V gene. Per the original data handling: By means of reference gene primer amplification, nucleated cell counts were estimated. Generated by immunoSEQ multiplex PCR, the TCRdb table keeps only in-frame clones and is missing some. Clonal size and the V and J genes are those of that table, whereas D and trimming came from the DNA. The data contain 90,000 to 150,000 clones, around three quarters of them singletons. The V call is TRBV14, the J call TRBJ2-7; TRBD1 aligns across 7 bases. The sequenced material came from peripheral blood. The receptor comes from an elderly woman with acute or convalescent COVID-19. CDR3 in amino acids: CASSRQQGFSYEQYF. The CDR3 DNA follows: TGTGCCAGCAGCCGCCAACAGGGGTTCTCCTACGAGCAGTACTTC.